This TCR beta chain was profiled in a study of blood T cell repertoires in COVID-19. Here immunoSEQ multiplex PCR was the method, and the copy in TCRdb shows in-frame clones only, minus some. This sample yields fewer than 250,000 clones, of which 75% to 85% are seen a single time; about 7% belongs to the top ten. The sequencing sample was made of peripheral blood. The TCR comes from a man aged 55 to 69 with acute or convalescent COVID-19.

The CDR3 loop is CAISEKKRTSGGADTQYF. DNA for the CDR3: TGTGCCATCAGTGAGAAAAAACGGACTAGCGGGGGGGCGGATACGCAGTATTTT. The genes are TRBV10-3 and TRBJ2-3, with 15 bases lining up with TRBD2. V trimming: 2 bases; J trimming: 6 bases; junction bases outside the gene matches: 9. The CDR3 sequence is 18 residues long. Germline values: CDR1 ENHRY, CDR2 SYGVKD.